What follows describes a single T cell receptor beta chain. Its matching antigen is unknown. The source of the sample is a study of T cells in localized non-small cell lung cancer. Findings of the study overall: Tumor trailed uninvolved adjacent lung in T cell clonality, which peaked there. Sequencing was restricted to one tumor region; therefore, heterogeneity remains possible. The study linked higher blood T cell density to longer overall survival. Adjacent lung held a median roughly 60 of the top 100 tumor clones.

The V and J ends lost 0 bases and 1 base respectively, with 13 bases between them. Germline lookup yields CDR1 SGDLS and CDR2 YYNGEE. This CDR3 spans 16 amino acids. This table comes from immunoSEQ multiplex PCR, and its TCRdb copy is limited to in-frame clones, with some not included. The table includes tens of thousands of clones, more than 70% detected once. The sequence was obtained from an older female donor with stage I squamous cell lung carcinoma. This chain joins TRBV9 and TRBJ1-1; D remains ambiguous. Sample: peripheral blood, taken before any cancer treatment. CDR3 coding DNA: TGTGCCAGCAGCGTAGAGCCCCAACAGCCGAACACTGAAGCTTTCTTT. Translated, it gives CASSVEPQQPNTEAFF.